This TCR beta chain was obtained from a study of metastatic and nonmetastatic thyroid tumors. Study-wide background: From malignant and benign thyroid patients, repertoires in blood and in tumor or nodule tissue were compared.

This clone was counted a few times. Its antigen is currently unknown. The authors' processing: In papillary thyroid cancer, a distant-metastasis classifier was built using CDR3 differences across clinicopathological groups. TCRdb reassembled clones from the PCR reads with MiXCR. TCRdb assigned the V and J calls; the authors' analysis was not used. Among 10,000 to 15,000 clones listed, roughly 31% were seen once. Germline CDR1 reads LNHNV; CDR2 reads YYDKDF (reference sequence). V lost 0 bases and J lost 2, with 3 bases in between. The CDR3 covers 13 residues. Study-wide findings and caveats: Patients with malignant thyroid tumors reportedly had significantly higher TCR beta diversity than those with benign nodules, in blood and tumor.

Thyroid surgery had not been preceded by any treatment in any patient. The chain is built from TRBV15 and TRBJ2-3; D uncertain. Source material: tumor tissue. The sequence came from a male donor with papillary thyroid cancer or a benign thyroid nodule (not recorded which). Some clones in this sample may be carry-over from other donors' samples. In nucleotides, the CDR3 is TGTGCCACCAGCAGAGATTTCACAGATACGCAGTATTTT. Amino acid sequence: CATSRDFTDTQYF.